Reported below is one T cell receptor beta chain. It has no known antigen specificity. No per-base quality is available; no much larger clone lies one base away. The record originates from a study of blood T cell repertoires in COVID-19 (dated by TCRdb to 2018 to 2020). Context from the whole study: The collaborator samples originated in the United States, Italy and Spain and spanned the acute and convalescent phases of COVID-19. The material from the prospective study consisted of cDNA or gDNA derived from T cells, B-cell-depleted T cells, or PBMCs. Subjects who had been exposed to COVID-19, were actively infected with it, or had recovered from it provided the deeply sampled blood TCRbeta repertoires that made up the dataset. The repertoires were made available in a free public database intended to serve as a resource for research on the immune response to SARS-CoV-2. The samples were drawn from two sources: the first 160 participants of the ongoing ImmuneRACE study, and fewer than 1,500 subjects contributed by 6 global collaborators. Nearly every sample came with metadata listing a de-identified subject ID, COVID-19 status, age in years and sex. Where available, HLA class I and class II types were obtained from metadata supplied by the sample provider rather than from assay-based typing.

From the cysteine up to the phenylalanine, the CDR3 has a length of 15 residues. Just CDR3 DNA is preserved here, 45 bases in frame from base 1. CDR1 and CDR2, per the germline V gene, are MNHEY and SVGAGI. The V end gives up 6 bases and the J end 0 bases, leaving 4 bases in the junction not matched to a gene. Results the study describes overall, beyond this receptor: Clinical and demographic metadata were provided uncurated, with the amount varying by source and participant.

A second Seattle source provided samples from volunteer blood donors who had recovered from COVID-19. Each collaborating institution followed its own protocols to collect whole blood in K2EDTA tubes. For TCRbeta analysis, collaborator samples were shipped as frozen whole blood, as isolated PBMCs, or as DNA extracted from either sample type. The immunoSEQ Assay, a bias-controlled multiplex PCR, was used to amplify TCRbeta CDR3 regions from genomic DNA. The authors' analysis ran thus. Within the assay, amplification of reference gene primers was used to estimate how many nucleated cells each sample contained. To quantify the absolute abundance of each unique TCRbeta CDR3 rearrangement, sequence reads were collapsed and filtered. For each sample, productive Simpson clonality was calculated by taking the square root of Simpson's diversity index across productive rearrangements. Not all clones reach the TCRdb copy of this immuneACCESS table, which keeps in-frame sequences only. Checked studies attribute under half of the gap to unresolved V genes and leave the rest unexplained. V, J and clone size derive from that table, while D and trimming were established from the DNA sequence. This sample has about 300,000 clones in its table, and 88% of those were observed once. The ten largest clonotypes hold under 8% of the sample.

The sequenced sample consisted of peripheral blood. The chain is encoded by TRBV6-5 joined to TRBJ1-3, and TRBD1 aligns with 8 junction nucleotides. This TCR derives from a woman aged 25 to 45 who had recovered from COVID-19. The CDR3 loop reads CASRRQGSSGNTIYF. The nucleotides are TGTGCCAGCAGGAGACAGGGGAGCTCTGGAAACACCATATATTTT.